These 25 T cell receptor beta chains were all obtained from the same sample, sequenced in a study of T cells in Graves' hyperthyroidism and ophthalmopathy. Using RNA transcripts as the source, TCR beta CDR3 regions were amplified. The study used the HTBI primer set for a first-round RT-PCR of the TCR CDR3. Via MiXCR, TCRdb re-called the multiplex PCR reads, giving one row per CDR3 protein. The table has 350,000 to 400,000 distinct CDR3 sequences, about 15% seen once. Sequenced: blood. The receptors shown here come from a woman aged 25-40 years with Graves' hyperthyroidism.

CDR3 nucleotide sequence: TGTGCCAGCAGTTCAAATAGCGGGAGAACAGATACGCAGTATTTT. It codes for CASSSNSGRTDTQYF. This rearrangement joins TRBV6-1 to TRBJ2-3, with 9 bases matching TRBD2. CDR1 MNHNS and CDR2 SASEGT come from the germline V gene. V gave up 5 bases and J gave up 3 bases; unmatched junction bases: 6. The CDR3 is 15 residues long.

This clonotype was seen only a few times. V gene TRBV5-1 combines with J gene TRBJ1-1; no clear D gene. Germline V gene lookup returns CDR1 SGHRS and CDR2 YFSETQ. The CDR3 sequence is 14 residues long. Trimming cost V 4 bases and J 1 base, with 11 bases left between them. The CDR3 sequence is CASSRSTGNTEAFF. The CDR3, as DNA: TGCGCCAGCAGCCGTAGCACTGGGAACACTGAAGCTTTCTTT.

This clonotype was seen ten or more times. V and J are TRBV7-2 and TRBJ2-3; the match to TRBD2 covers 11 bases. The length of the CDR3 is 16 residues. The germline CDR1 and CDR2 sequences are SGHTA and FQGNSA. V lost 4 bases and J lost 2; bases outside the gene matches: 5. In DNA, the CDR3 is TGTGCCAGCAGCTCCGGACTAGCGGGTTTCACAGATACGCAGTATTTT. This encodes CASSSGLAGFTDTQYF.

V usage is TRBV27 and J usage is TRBJ1-2; TRBD1 is a possible D gene (6 bases). The CDR3 has 17 residues. Trimming took 3 bases from V and 6 from J, leaving 23 bases between them. Germline V lookup: CDR1 MNHEY, CDR2 SMNVEV (reference sequence). The CDR3 nucleotides are TGTGCCAGCAGTTTTGTCCCCGGGACAACAACAAACAATGGCTACACCTTC. This gives the protein CASSFVPGTTTNNGYTF.

This clonotype was picked up a small number of times. The chain joins TRBV7-2 to TRBJ2-3; D call uncertain. V was trimmed by 5 bases and J by 4 bases, leaving 10 bases between them. The CDR3 spans 13 residues. Germline loops: CDR1 SGHTA, CDR2 FQGNSA. The CDR3 bases are TGTGCCAGCAGCGGCGACTCAGCAGATACGCAGTATTTT. It specifies CASSGDSADTQYF.

CDR3 protein: CASSPDSPRGGYTF. The DNA for the CDR3 is TGTGCCAGCTCACCGGACAGCCCTCGGGGTGGCTACACCTTC. This chain links TRBV18 with TRBJ1-2; D may be TRBD1 (6 bases). CDR1 is KGHSH and CDR2 is LQKENI in the germline V gene. The CDR3 contains 14 residues. V lost 3 bases, J lost 7 bases, and 15 bases lay in between.

In its sample, this clonotype was seen a few times. The V and J genes are TRBV28 and TRBJ1-5; D possibly corresponds to TRBD1 (5 bases). Germline V gene lookup returns CDR1 MDHEN and CDR2 SYDVKM. V was shortened by 10 bases and J by 3 bases, with 13 bases between the two germline ends. This CDR3 has 13 amino acids. The CDR3: CATDRGLNQPQHF. CDR3 DNA: TGTGCCACCGACCGGGGCCTCAATCAGCCCCAGCATTTT. The full variable domain, completed using reference TRBV28 and TRBJ1-5, is DVKVTQSSRYLVKRTGEKVFLECVQDMDHENMFWYRQDPGLGLRLIYFSYDVKMKEKGDIPEGYSVSREKKERFSLILESASTNQTSMYLCATDRGLNQPQHFGDGTRLSIL.

This clonotype was seen only a few times. The J gene is TRBJ2-1, the V gene TRBV12-3 or TRBV12-4; the D gene is possibly TRBD2 (6 bases). Trimming took 3 bases from V and 2 from J, leaving 11 bases between them. This CDR3 has 15 residues. CDR3 bases: TGTGCCAGCAGTTTGGGCGGGAAGACCTACAATGAGCAGTTCTTC. Its translation is CASSLGGKTYNEQFF.

This chain uses TRBV24-1 with TRBJ1-5; 8 bases fit TRBD1. The ends lost 2 bases at V and 9 bases at J; junction bases unmatched: 8. This CDR3 is 15 amino acids long. The germline CDR1 and CDR2 sequences are KGHDR and SFDVKD. CDR3 in DNA: TGTGCCACCAGTGATTCCGGACAGGGCGAGTCGCCCCAGCATTTT. Its translation: CATSDSGQGESPQHF.

The DNA of the CDR3 is TGTGCCAGCGGTCGGGGCGCGGCCTACGAGCAGTACTTC. This sequence encodes CASGRGAAYEQYF. This chain uses TRBV6-1 with TRBJ2-7; the D gene could be TRBD1 or TRBD2 (5 bases each). There are 13 residues in the CDR3. Germline V CDR1 and CDR2: MNHNS, SASEGT. Trimming left V 8 bases short and J 2 bases short, with 13 bases between.

This clonotype was counted at least ten times. This chain links TRBV28 with TRBJ2-3, with 7 bases matching TRBD2. Trimming took 3 bases from V and 5 from J; bases not matched to a gene: 8. CDR3 length: 15 amino acids. Per the germline V gene, CDR1 is MDHEN and CDR2 is SYDVKM. The CDR3 loop is CASSFGGSSEDTQYF. CDR3 bases: TGTGCCAGCAGTTTTGGCGGGAGTTCCGAAGATACGCAGTATTTT.

The chain couples TRBV29-1 to TRBJ2-3; weak D call: TRBD2 (6 bases). The germline V and J ends were trimmed by 5 bases and 2 bases, with 17 bases remaining between them. The length of the CDR3 is 15 residues. Germline CDR1 SQVTM, CDR2 ANQGSEA. As DNA, the CDR3 is TGCAGCGTTCCCTCGACTAGGGCCTACACAGATACGCAGTATTTT. Amino acids: CSVPSTRAYTDTQYF.

Ten or more counts support this clonotype. This sequence joins TRBV20-1 and TRBJ1-1, with a possible D match to TRBD1 (5 bases). The CDR3 loop spans 12 amino acids. V was cut by 1 base and J by 4 bases, with 7 bases left in between. Germline CDR1 and CDR2: DFQATT and SNEGSKA (reference sequence). This CDR3 reads CSARGGSTEAFF. The CDR3 DNA is TGCAGTGCTAGAGGGGGGAGCACTGAAGCTTTCTTT.

The sample holds a few counts of this clonotype. This chain uses TRBV29-1 with TRBJ2-5, with D perhaps TRBD2 (5 bases). The CDR3 runs 13 residues. V lost 7 bases, J lost 4 bases, and 16 bases lay in between. Germline CDR1 is SQVTM and CDR2 is ANQGSEA. DNA of the CDR3: TGCAGCGCTTACCGGGGTCTGGGAGAGACCCAGTACTTC. It translates to CSAYRGLGETQYF.

This chain links TRBV19 with TRBJ2-7, with 7 bases lining up with TRBD2. The CDR3 is 14 residues long. The trim removed 5 bases at V and 7 bases at J, leaving 11 bases unmatched. Germline V gene sequence: CDR1 LNHDA, CDR2 SQIVND (reference sequence). The CDR3 sequence: CASSLQAGPGEQYF. Here the CDR3 DNA reads TGTGCCAGTAGTCTTCAAGCGGGGCCGGGGGAGCAGTACTTC. The full variable domain, with the rest looked up from reference TRBV19 and TRBJ2-7, is DGGITQSPKYLFRKEGQNVTLSCEQNLNHDAMYWYRQDPGQGLRLIYYSQIVNDFQKGDIAEGYSVSREKKESFPLTVTSAQKNPTAFYLCASSLQAGPGEQYFGPGTRLTVT.

This clonotype showed up many times. The chain joins TRBV3-1 to TRBJ1-6; 10 bases match TRBD1. Germline V gene data show CDR1 as LGHDT and CDR2 as YNNKEL (reference sequence). This CDR3 has 16 residues. V dropped 0 bases and J dropped 10; count of bases not matched to a gene: 6. CDR3 nucleotides: TGTGCCAGCAGCCAAGAAGGATGGGACAGGGGCTCACCCCTCCACTTT. Its protein product is CASSQEGWDRGSPLHF.

There are many counts of this clonotype. The chain links TRBV18 to TRBJ2-3; 10 positions agree with TRBD2. Per the germline V gene, CDR1 is KGHSH and CDR2 is LQKENI. The CDR3 spans 15 residues. V lost 1 base to trimming and J lost 5 bases; unmatched junction nucleotides: 3. This CDR3 reads CASSPQASGRDTQYF. The CDR3 region has the DNA TGTGCCAGCTCACCACAAGCTAGCGGGAGAGATACGCAGTATTTT.

The table lists this clonotype with many counts. The rearrangement links TRBV27 to TRBJ2-3; 8 nucleotides line up with TRBD1. CDR1 is MNHEY, CDR2 SMNVEV, per germline (reference sequence). This CDR3 has 14 residues. V lost 6 bases and J lost 4; bases outside the gene matches: 6. CDR3 nucleotide sequence: TGTGCCAGCAGCGCCTCAGGGGGCGCAGATACGCAGTATTTT. Its protein product is CASSASGGADTQYF.

This clonotype has at least ten counts. V and J are TRBV27 and TRBJ2-7; D possibly corresponds to TRBD2 (6 bases). Germline CDR1 reads MNHEY; CDR2 reads SMNVEV (reference sequence). CDR3 length: 12 residues. V was shortened by 6 bases and J by 5 bases, with 11 bases between the two germline ends. CDR3 DNA: TGTGCCAGCAGGACTAGAATCCACGAGCAGTACTTC. Protein sequence: CASRTRIHEQYF.

This clonotype was counted at least ten times. V is TRBV11-1 and J is TRBJ2-1; D is undetermined. From germline, CDR1 is SGHAT and CDR2 FQDESV (reference sequence). V dropped 0 bases and J dropped 9 bases, with 9 bases sitting between them. This CDR3 is 13 amino acids long. In DNA form, the CDR3 reads TGTGCCAGCAGCTTAGCGGTGGCGAGTGAGCAGTTCTTC. It yields the protein CASSLAVASEQFF.

This clonotype has ten or more counts. The chain combines TRBV27 with TRBJ2-1, with D uncertain. Per the germline V gene, CDR1 is MNHEY and CDR2 is SMNVEV (reference sequence). This CDR3 spans 15 amino acids. The V and J ends lost 1 base and 4 bases respectively, with 11 bases between them. CDR3 DNA: TGTGCCAGCAGTTTATACGGGCCAAATTACAATGAGCAGTTCTTC. Amino acids: CASSLYGPNYNEQFF.

This clonotype has more than one count but fewer than ten. This chain connects TRBV6-2 or TRBV6-3 to TRBJ2-1; 13 bases match TRBD2. V was clipped by 6 bases and J by 11 bases; unmatched bases: 10. Germline V gene data show CDR1 as MNHEY and CDR2 as SVGEGT. The CDR3 totals 15 residues. CDR3 DNA: TGTGCCAGCAGGGGACCGGGACTAGCGGGATTGAAGCAGTTCTTC. Protein: CASRGPGLAGLKQFF.

The V gene is TRBV5-6, the J gene TRBJ1-1; D is perhaps TRBD1 (6 bases). Per the germline V gene, CDR1 is SGHDT and CDR2 is YYEEEE. The CDR3 consists of 12 residues. With 3 bases removed from V and 7 bases from J, the gap between germline ends came to 10 bases. The CDR3 sequence is CASSSGVGEAFF. CDR3 DNA: TGTGCCAGCAGCTCAGGGGTAGGTGAAGCTTTCTTT.

This clonotype was seen a handful of times. The chain carries TRBV15 and TRBJ2-1, with 10 bases identical to TRBD2. This CDR3 comprises 17 residues. The germline gives CDR1 LNHNV, CDR2 YYDKDF (reference sequence). The V segment lost 0 bases and the J segment 9 bases; nucleotides outside the gene matches: 11. CDR3 in DNA: TGTGCCACCAGCAGAGATGCTACTAGCGGGATTATTGGTGAGCAGTTCTTC. This sequence encodes CATSRDATSGIIGEQFF. The full variable domain, completed using reference TRBV15 and TRBJ2-1, is DAMVIQNPRYQVTQFGKPVTLSCSQTLNHNVMYWYQQKSSQAPKLLFHYYDKDFNNEADTPDNFQSRRPNTSFCFLDIRSPGLGDTAMYLCATSRDATSGIIGEQFFGPGTRLTVL.

Many counts were recorded for this clonotype. The chain combines TRBV28 with TRBJ2-7; the D gene is possibly TRBD2 (6 bases). The CDR3 spans 15 residues. Germline values: CDR1 MDHEN, CDR2 SYDVKM. Trimming cost V 5 bases and J 2 bases, with 16 bases left between them. CDR3 coding DNA: TGTGCCAGCAGTGGCAGCGGGTATTTCCCCTACGAGCAGTACTTC. Its protein product is CASSGSGYFPYEQYF.